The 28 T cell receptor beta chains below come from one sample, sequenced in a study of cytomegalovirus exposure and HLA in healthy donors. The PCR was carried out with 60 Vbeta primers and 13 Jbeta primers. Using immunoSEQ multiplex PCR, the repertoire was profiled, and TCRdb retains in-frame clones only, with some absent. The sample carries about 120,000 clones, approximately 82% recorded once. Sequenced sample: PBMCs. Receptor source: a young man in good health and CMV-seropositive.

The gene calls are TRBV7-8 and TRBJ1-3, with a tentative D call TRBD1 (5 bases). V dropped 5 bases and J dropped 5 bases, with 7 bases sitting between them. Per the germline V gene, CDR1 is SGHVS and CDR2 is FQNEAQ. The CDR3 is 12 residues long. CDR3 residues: CASSVDRNTIYF. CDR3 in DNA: TGTGCCAGCAGCGTGGACAGAAACACCATATATTTT.

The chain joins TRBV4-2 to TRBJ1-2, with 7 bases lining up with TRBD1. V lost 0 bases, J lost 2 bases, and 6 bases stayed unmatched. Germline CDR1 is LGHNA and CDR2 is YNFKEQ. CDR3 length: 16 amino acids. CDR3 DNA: TGTGCCAGCAGCCAAGATCAAGACAGGGTGAACTATGGCTACACCTTC. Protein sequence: CASSQDQDRVNYGYTF.

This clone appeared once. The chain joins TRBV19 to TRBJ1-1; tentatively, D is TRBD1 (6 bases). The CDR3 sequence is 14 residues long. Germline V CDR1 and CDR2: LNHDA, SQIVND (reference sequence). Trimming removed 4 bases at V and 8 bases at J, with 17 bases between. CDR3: CASSTGVSQGEAFF. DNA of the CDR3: TGTGCCAGTAGTACAGGCGTCTCGCAGGGGGAAGCTTTCTTT.

The CDR3 here is CASSFADTQYF. The DNA for the CDR3 is TGTGCCAGCAGTTTCGCAGATACGCAGTATTTT. This rearrangement joins TRBV27 to TRBJ2-3; the D is unclear. With 3 bases removed from V and 4 bases from J, the gap between germline ends came to 2 bases. CDR3 size: 11 residues. The germline gives CDR1 MNHEY, CDR2 SMNVEV (reference sequence).

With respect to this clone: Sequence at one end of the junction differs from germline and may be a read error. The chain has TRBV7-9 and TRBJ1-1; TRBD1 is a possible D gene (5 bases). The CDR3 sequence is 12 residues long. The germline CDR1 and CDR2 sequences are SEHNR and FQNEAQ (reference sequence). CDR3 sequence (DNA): TGTTCCAGCAGCTTAGGGGCGACTGAAGCTTTCTTT. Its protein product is CSSSLGATEAFF.

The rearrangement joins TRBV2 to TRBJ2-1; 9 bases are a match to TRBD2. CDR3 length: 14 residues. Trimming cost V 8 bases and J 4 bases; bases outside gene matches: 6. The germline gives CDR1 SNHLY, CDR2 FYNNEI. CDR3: CASSRLAAYNEQFF. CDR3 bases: TGTGCCAGCTCGAGACTAGCGGCATACAATGAGCAGTTCTTC.

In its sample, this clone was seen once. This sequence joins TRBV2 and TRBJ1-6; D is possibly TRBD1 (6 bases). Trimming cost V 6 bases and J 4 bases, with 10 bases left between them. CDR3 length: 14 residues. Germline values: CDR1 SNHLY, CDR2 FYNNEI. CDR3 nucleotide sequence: TGTGCCAGCAGCCTCCAGGGGTATAATTCACCCCTCCACTTT. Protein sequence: CASSLQGYNSPLHF. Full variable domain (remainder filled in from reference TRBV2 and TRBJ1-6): EPEVTQTPSHQVTQMGQEVILRCVPISNHLYFYWYRQILGQKVEFLVSFYNNEISEKSEIFDDQFSVERPDGSNFTLKIRSTKLEDSAMYFCASSLQGYNSPLHFGNGTRLTVT.

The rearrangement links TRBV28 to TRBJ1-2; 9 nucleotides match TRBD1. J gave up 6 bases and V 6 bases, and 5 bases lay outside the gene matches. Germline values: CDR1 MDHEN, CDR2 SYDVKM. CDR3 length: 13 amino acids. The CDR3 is CASSTWTGDGYTF. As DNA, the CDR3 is TGTGCCAGCAGCACGTGGACAGGGGATGGCTACACCTTC.

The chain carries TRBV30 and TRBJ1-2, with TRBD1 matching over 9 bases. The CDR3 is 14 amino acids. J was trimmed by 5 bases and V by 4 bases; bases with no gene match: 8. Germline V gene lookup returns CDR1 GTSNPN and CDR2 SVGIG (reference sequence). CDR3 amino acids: CAWTTGTGPYGYTF. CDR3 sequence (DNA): TGTGCCTGGACGACCGGGACAGGGCCTTATGGCTACACCTTC.

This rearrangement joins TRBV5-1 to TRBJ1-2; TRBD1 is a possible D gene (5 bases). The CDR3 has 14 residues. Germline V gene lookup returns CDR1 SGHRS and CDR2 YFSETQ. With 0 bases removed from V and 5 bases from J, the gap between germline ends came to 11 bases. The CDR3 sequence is CASSLGGTEYGYTF. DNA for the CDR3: TGCGCCAGCAGCTTGGGGGGCACAGAATATGGCTACACCTTC.

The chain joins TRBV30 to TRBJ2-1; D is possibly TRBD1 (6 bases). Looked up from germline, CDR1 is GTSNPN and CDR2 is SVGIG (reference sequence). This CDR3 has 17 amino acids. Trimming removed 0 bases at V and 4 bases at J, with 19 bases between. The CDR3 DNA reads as TGTGCCTGGAGTGTACGAACGGGGACACCACGATACAATGAGCAGTTCTTC. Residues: CAWSVRTGTPRYNEQFF.

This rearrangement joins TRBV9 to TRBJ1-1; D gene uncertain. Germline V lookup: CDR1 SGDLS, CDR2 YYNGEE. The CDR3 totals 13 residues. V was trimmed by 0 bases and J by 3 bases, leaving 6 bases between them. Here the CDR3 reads CASSVGPYTEAFF. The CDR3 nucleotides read TGTGCCAGCAGCGTAGGGCCTTACACTGAAGCTTTCTTT.

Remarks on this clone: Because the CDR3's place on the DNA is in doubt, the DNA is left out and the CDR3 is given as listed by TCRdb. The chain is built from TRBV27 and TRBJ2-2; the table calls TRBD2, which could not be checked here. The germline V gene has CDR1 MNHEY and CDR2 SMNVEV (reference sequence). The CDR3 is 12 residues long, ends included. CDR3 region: CASSFGAGELFF.

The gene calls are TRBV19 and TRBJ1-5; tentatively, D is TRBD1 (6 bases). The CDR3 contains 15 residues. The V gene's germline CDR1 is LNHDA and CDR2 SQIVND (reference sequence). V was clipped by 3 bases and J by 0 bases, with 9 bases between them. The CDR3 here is CASSIRGGSNQPQHF. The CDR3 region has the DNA TGTGCCAGTAGTATTAGGGGGGGTAGCAATCAGCCCCAGCATTTT. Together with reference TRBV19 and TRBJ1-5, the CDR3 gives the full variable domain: DGGITQSPKYLFRKEGQNVTLSCEQNLNHDAMYWYRQDPGQGLRLIYYSQIVNDFQKGDIAEGYSVSREKKESFPLTVTSAQKNPTAFYLCASSIRGGSNQPQHFGDGTRLSIL.

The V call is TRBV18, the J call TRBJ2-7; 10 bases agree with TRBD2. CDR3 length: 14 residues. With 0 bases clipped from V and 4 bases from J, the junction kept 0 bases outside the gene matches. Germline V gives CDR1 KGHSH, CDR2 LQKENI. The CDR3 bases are TGTGCCAGCTCACCACCTAGCGGGGGGTACGAGCAGTACTTC. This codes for CASSPPSGGYEQYF.

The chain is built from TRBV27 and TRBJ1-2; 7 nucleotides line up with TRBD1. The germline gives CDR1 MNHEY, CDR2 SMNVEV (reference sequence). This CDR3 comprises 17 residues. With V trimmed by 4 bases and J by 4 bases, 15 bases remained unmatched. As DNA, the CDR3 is TGTGCCAGCAGTTCCTGGACAGGCGGATCGAGTTTCTATGGCTACACCTTC. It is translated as CASSSWTGGSSFYGYTF.

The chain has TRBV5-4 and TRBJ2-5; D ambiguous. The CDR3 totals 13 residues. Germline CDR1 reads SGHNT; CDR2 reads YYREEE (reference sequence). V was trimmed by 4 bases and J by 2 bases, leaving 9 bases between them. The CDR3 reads CASSILSQETQYF. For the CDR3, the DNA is TGTGCCAGCAGCATTCTGTCTCAAGAGACCCAGTACTTC.

The CDR3 region is CASSLARGYSGNTIYF. The DNA of the CDR3 is TGTGCCAGCAGCTTGGCCCGGGGGTACTCTGGAAACACCATATATTTT. The chain combines TRBV5-8 with TRBJ1-3; D is possibly TRBD1 (5 bases). The germline V gene has CDR1 SGHTS and CDR2 YDEGEE. V was clipped by 0 bases and J by 0 bases, with 10 bases between them. CDR3 size: 16 residues.

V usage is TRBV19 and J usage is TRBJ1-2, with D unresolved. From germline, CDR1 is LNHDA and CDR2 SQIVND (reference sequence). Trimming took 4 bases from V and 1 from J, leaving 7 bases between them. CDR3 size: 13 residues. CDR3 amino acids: CASSTTVNYGYTF. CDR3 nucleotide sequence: TGTGCCAGTAGTACTACAGTTAACTATGGCTACACCTTC.

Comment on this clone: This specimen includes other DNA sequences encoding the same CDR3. In nucleotides, the CDR3 is TGTGCCAGCAGCTTAAAAGGGGACAGGTATTCACCCCTCCACTTT. It translates to CASSLKGDRYSPLHF. The rearrangement uses TRBV7-3 and TRBJ1-6; TRBD1 matches 8 bases. The CDR3 is made up of 15 amino acids. CDR1 is SGHTA and CDR2 is FQGTGA in the germline V gene. V lost 1 base to trimming and J lost 8 bases; unmatched junction nucleotides: 4.

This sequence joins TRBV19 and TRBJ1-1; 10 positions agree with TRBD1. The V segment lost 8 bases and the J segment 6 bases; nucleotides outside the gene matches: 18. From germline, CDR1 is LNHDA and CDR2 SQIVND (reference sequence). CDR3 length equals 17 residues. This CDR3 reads CASLRREGTGARPEAFF. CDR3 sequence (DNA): TGTGCCAGTCTTAGGAGGGAAGGGACAGGGGCTAGGCCTGAAGCTTTCTTT.

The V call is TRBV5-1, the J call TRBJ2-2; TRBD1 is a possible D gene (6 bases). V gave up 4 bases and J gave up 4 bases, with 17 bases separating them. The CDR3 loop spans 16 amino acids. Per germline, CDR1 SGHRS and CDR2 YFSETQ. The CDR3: CASSHGLTGSTGELFF. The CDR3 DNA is TGCGCCAGCAGCCACGGACTCACAGGGAGCACCGGGGAGCTGTTTTTT.

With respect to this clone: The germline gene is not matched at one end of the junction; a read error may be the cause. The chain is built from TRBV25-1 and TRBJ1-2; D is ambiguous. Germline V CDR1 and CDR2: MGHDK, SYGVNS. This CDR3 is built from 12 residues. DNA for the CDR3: TGTGCCAGCATGACCTATCGGAACGACTACCCCTTC. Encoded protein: CASMTYRNDYPF.

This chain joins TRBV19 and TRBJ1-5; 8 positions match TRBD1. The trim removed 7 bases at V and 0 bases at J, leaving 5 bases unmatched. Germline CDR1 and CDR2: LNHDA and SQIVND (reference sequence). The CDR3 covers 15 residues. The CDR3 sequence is CASTTGVYSNQPQHF. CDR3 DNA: TGTGCCAGTACGACAGGGGTTTATAGCAATCAGCCCCAGCATTTT.

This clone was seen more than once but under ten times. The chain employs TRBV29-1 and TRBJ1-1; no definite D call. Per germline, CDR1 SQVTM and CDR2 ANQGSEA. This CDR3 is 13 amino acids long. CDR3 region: CTSGPGMNTEAFF. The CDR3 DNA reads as TGCACCTCTGGGCCGGGGATGAACACTGAAGCTTTCTTT.

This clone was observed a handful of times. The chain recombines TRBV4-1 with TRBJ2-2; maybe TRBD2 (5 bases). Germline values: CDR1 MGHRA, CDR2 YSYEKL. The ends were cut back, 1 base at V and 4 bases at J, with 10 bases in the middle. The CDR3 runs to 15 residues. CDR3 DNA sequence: TGCGCCAGCAGCCAAGCGGAGAGGGTCACCGGGGAGCTGTTTTTT. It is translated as CASSQAERVTGELFF.

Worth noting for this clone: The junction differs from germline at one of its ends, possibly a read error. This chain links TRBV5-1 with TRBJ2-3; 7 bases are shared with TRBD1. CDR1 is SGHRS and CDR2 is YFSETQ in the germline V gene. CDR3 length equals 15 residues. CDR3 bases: TGCGCCAGCAGCTTGGCCCCAGGGGGTGTGGATACGCGGTATTTT. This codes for CASSLAPGGVDTRYF. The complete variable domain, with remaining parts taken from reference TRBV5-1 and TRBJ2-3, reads KAGVTQTPRYLIKTRGQQVTLSCSPISGHRSVSWYQQTPGQGLQFLFEYFSETQRNKGNFPGRFSGRQFSNSRSEMNVSTLELGDSALYLCASSLAPGGVDTRYFGPGTRLTVL.

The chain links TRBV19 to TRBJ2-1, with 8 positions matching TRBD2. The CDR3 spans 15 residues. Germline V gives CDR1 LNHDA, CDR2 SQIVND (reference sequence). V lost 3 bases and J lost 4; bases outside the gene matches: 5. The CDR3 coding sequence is TGTGCCAGTAGTATCCCGGGGGGGCGGTACAATGAGCAGTTCTTC. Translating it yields CASSIPGGRYNEQFF.